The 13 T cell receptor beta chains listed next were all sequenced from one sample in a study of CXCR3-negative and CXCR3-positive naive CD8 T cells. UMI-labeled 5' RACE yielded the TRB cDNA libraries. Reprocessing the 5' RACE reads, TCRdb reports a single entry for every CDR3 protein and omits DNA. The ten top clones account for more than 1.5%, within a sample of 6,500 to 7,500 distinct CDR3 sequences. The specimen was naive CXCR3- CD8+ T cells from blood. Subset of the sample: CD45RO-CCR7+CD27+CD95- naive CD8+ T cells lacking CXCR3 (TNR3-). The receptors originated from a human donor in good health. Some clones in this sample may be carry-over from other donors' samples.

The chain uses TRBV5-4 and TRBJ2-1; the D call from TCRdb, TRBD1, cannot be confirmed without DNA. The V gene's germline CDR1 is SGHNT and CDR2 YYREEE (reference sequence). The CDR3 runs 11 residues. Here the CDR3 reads CASGRVNEQFF.

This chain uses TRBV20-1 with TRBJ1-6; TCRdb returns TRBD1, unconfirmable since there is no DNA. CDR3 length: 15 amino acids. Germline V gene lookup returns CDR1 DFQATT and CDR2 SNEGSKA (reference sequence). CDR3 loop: CSARPAQTGRPPLHF.

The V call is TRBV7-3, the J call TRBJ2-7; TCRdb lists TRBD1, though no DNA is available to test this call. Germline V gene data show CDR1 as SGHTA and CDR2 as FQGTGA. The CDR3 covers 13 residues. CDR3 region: CASSPGLGYEQYF.

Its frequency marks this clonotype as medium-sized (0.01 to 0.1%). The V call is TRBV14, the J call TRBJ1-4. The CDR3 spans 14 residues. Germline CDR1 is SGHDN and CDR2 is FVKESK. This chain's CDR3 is CASSQGQINEKLFF.

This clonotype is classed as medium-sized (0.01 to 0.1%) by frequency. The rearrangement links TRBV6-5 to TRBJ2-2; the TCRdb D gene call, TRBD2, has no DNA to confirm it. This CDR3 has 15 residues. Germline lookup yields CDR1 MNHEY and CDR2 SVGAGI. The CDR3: CASSGKGLAVGELFF.

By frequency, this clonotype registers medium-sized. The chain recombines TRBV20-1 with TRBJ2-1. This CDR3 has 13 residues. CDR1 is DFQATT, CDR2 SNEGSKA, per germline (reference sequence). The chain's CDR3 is CSARDSRSYEQFF.

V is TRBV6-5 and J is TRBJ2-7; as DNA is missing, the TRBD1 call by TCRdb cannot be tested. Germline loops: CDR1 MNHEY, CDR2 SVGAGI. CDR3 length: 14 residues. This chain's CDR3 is CASSTPQGLYEQYF.

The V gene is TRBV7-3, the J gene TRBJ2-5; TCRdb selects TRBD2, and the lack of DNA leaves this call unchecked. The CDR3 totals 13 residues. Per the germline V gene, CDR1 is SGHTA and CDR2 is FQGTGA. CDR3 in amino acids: CASSFSGKETQYF.

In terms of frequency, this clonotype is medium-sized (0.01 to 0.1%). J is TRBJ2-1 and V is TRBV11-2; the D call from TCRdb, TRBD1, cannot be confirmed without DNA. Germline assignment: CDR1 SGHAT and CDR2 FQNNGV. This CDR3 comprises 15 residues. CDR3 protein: CASCASTSGVNEQFF.

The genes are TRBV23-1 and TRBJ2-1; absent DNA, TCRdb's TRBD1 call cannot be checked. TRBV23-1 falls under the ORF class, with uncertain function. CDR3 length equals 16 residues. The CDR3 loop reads CASSQNRDSRYNEQFF.

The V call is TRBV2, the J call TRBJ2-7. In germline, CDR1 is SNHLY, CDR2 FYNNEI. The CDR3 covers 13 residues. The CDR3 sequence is CASSESGAYEQYF.

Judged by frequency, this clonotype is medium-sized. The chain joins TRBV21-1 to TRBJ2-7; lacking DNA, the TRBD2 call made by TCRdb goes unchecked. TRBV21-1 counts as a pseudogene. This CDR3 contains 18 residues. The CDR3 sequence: CASSKAPLAGGWDYEQYF.

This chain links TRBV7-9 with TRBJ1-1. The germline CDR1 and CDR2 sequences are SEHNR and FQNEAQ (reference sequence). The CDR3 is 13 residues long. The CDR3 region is CASSGDGHTEAFF. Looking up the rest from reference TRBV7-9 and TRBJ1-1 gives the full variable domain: DTGVSQNPRHKITKRGQNVTFRCDPISEHNRLYWYRQTLGQGPEFLTYFQNEAQLEKSRLLSDRFSAERPKGSFSTLEIQRTEQGDSAMYLCASSGDGHTEAFFGQGTRLTVV.